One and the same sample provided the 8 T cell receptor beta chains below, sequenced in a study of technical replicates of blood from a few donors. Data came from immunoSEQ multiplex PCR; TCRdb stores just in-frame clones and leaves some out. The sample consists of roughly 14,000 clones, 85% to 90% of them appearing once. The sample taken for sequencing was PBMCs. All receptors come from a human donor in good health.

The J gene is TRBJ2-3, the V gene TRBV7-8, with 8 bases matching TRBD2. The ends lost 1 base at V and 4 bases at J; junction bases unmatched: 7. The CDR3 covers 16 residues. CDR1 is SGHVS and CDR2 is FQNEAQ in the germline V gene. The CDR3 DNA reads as TGTGCCAGCAGCTTAGTGGGGCCGGGAGGGCCAGATACGCAGTATTTT. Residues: CASSLVGPGGPDTQYF.

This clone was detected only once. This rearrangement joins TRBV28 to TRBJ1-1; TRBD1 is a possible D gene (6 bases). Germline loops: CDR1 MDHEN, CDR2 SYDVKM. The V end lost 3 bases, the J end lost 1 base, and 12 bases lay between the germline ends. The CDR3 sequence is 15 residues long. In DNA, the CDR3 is TGTGCCAGCAGTTTCCAGGGGATGGGGAACACTGAAGCTTTCTTT. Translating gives CASSFQGMGNTEAFF.

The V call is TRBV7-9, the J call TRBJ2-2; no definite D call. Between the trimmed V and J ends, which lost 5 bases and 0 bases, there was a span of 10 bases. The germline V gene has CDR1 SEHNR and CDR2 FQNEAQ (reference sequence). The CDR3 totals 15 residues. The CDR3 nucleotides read TGTGCCAGCAGCGCGGCGAATACGAACACCGGGGAGCTGTTTTTT. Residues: CASSAANTNTGELFF.

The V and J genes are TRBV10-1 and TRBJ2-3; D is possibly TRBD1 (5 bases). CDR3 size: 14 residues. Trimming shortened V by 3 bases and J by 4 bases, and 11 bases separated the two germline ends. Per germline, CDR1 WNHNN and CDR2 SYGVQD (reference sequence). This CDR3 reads CASSEGQGSDTQYF. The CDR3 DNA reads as TGCGCCAGCAGTGAAGGGCAGGGATCAGATACGCAGTATTTT.

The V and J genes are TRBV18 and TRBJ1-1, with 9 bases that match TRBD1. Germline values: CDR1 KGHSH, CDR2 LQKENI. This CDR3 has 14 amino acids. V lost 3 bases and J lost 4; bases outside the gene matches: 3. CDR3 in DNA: TGTGCCAGCTCACCCGGGACAGGGATCACTGAAGCTTTCTTT. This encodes CASSPGTGITEAFF.

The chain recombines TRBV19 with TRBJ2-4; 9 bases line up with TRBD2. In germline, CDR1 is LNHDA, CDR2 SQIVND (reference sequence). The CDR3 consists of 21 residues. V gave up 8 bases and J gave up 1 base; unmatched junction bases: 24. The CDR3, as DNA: TGTGCCAGTCGCCGAACCGTAGGGCTTGGACTAGCGAGGATGGCCAAAAACATTCAGTACTTC. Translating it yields CASRRTVGLGLARMAKNIQYF.

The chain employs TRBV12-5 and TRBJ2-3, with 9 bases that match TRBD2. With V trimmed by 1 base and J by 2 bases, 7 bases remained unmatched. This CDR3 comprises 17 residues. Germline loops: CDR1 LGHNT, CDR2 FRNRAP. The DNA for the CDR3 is TGTGCTAGTGGTTTGGGACTAGCGGACCCTATCACAGATACGCAGTATTTT. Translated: CASGLGLADPITDTQYF.

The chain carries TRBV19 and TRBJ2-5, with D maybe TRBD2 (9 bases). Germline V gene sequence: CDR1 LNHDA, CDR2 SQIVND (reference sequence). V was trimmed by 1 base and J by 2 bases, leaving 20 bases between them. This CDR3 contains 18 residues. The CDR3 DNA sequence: TGTGCCAGTAGTATAGGCAGGGGGCGAGCGGGAGGACAAGAGACCCAGTACTTC. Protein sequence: CASSIGRGRAGGQETQYF.